This T cell receptor (beta chain) was recorded in a study of neoadjuvant nivolumab and ipilimumab in lung cancer. Clones were sequenced by immunoSEQ multiplex PCR, and TCRdb holds only the in-frame ones, with some missing. The repertoire consists of roughly 18,000 clones, with around three quarters occurring once and the leading ten covering 9%. Germline lookup yields CDR1 SEHNR and CDR2 FQNEAQ (reference sequence). V lost 1 base and J lost 2, with 9 bases in between. The CDR3 covers 15 residues. The study, taken as a whole, reports: Resected tumors had greater TCR richness and clonality than uninvolved lung. From pretherapy to surgery, tumor richness and clonality rose with dual therapy. Resected-tumor TCR richness correlated positively with pretherapy blood richness.

A remark on this clone: Its antigen is unidentified.

The chain is built from TRBV7-9 and TRBJ1-3; D ambiguous. The TCR comes from an adult with non-small cell lung cancer. This material consisted of tumor tissue, taken after neoadjuvant nivolumab, alone or with ipilimumab, at or shortly before surgery. Here the CDR3 reads CASSLVTSPGNTIYF. CDR3 sequence (DNA): TGTGCCAGCAGCTTAGTGACATCCCCTGGAAACACCATATATTTT.